The following is a T cell receptor beta chain sequence with its context. Its matching antigen is unknown. This entry belongs to a study of shared clonotypes between healthy human individuals. The wider study: Per donor, three plates held CD4 naive cells, three held CD4 memory, two held CD8 naive and one held CD8 memory.

The V and J ends lost 7 bases and 4 bases, in that order; junction bases with no gene match: 10. This CDR3 has 15 amino acids. Germline CDR1 SEHNR, CDR2 FQNEAQ (reference sequence). Method: immunoSEQ multiplex PCR; TCRdb's copy keeps in-frame clones and lacks some. The sample lists about 820,000 clones; around 92% were seen once. The study, taken as a whole, reports: Memory subsets generally showed lower estimated richness than naive subsets.

Naive-designated CD8 cells lacked CD45RO, were positively enriched for CCR7, and omitted terminally differentiated effector memory CD45RA+ cells. There were no recent acute infections or vaccinations among the donors, who were healthy HIV-negative adults. Specimen: naive CD8+ T cells sorted from blood. This chain uses TRBV7-9 with TRBJ2-1; 7 bases agree with TRBD2. The TCR originated in a man under 40 in good health. CDR3 loop: CASTPGGSIYNEQFF. The CDR3 DNA reads as TGTGCCAGCACCCCCGGCGGGAGCATTTACAATGAGCAGTTCTTC.